This entry lists 23 T cell receptor delta chains sequenced from one sample in a study of γδ T cells in repeated Plasmodium falciparum infection. TCRdb applied CATT to the multiplex PCR reads for clone calling. The sample has roughly 90,000 delta-chain clones; over 1.3% are singletons. Gammadelta T cells were flow-sorted from PBMC into Vgamma9/Vdelta2+ and Vdelta2-negative populations for bulk analysis. The sequencing input was gamma-delta T cells from blood. Receptors originate from a pool of human donors (malaria-infected and uninfected, not separated).

This clone was counted a few times. TCRdb's entry gives the protein of a much larger clone, which mismatches this DNA's translation at residue 15, likely from a read error; the protein reported here is translated from the DNA. V usage is TRDV1 and J usage is TRDJ1; a possible D gene is TRDD3 (6 bases). Germline matching of the DNA provided the J gene here, since TCRdb leaves it blank. Germline CDR1 is TSWWSYY and CDR2 is QGS. The CDR3 consists of 25 residues. Trimming removed 1 base at V and 0 bases at J, with 39 bases between. This CDR3 reads CALGERSIRYPIVGGTFGYTDKLIF. The CDR3 bases are TGTGCTCTTGGGGAACGAAGTATCAGGTACCCCATTGTGGGGGGTACGTTCGGGTACACCGATAAACTCATCTTT.

This clone was seen a few times. TCRdb's protein, taken from a much larger clone, differs from this DNA's translation at residue 15, likely owing to a read error; the protein displayed comes from the DNA. The V gene is TRDV3, the J gene TRDJ1; the D is unclear. The J gene, not given by TCRdb, was assigned here from a germline match of the nucleotide sequence. Germline V gene sequence: CDR1 TVYSNPD, CDR2 GDNSRS (reference sequence). The CDR3 contains 19 residues. CDR3 in DNA: TGTGCCTTTACAGCTCGGTCCAACGGAGGGTTGGACTACACCAATAAACTCATCTTT. This codes for CAFTARSNGGLDYTNKLIF. Combining the CDR3 with reference TRDV3 and TRDJ1 gives the whole variable domain CDKVTQSSPDQTVASGSEVVLLCTYDTVYSNPDLFWYRIRPDYSFQFVFYGDNSRSEGADFTQGRFSVKHILTQKAFHLVISPVRTEDSATYYCAFTARSNGGLDYTNKLIFGKGTRVTVEP.

This clone has only a few counts. A single base is all that separates this from a far larger clone, so a read error is likely. Other DNA sequences from this sample encode an identical CDR3 as well. The chain joins TRDV1 to TRDJ1, with TRDD3 identical over 13 bases. Because TCRdb records no J gene, it was assigned here through a match of the DNA to germline. CDR3 size: 21 residues. CDR1 and CDR2 (germline): TSWWSYY, QGS. The CDR3 nucleotides read TGTGCTCTTGGGGGTCCGTTCCCTCCCAGTACTGGGGGATACGCTCCCGACAAACTCATCTTT. Translated: CALGGPFPPSTGGYAPDKLIF.

This clone was picked up many times. The CDR3 DNA reads TGTGCTCTTGGGGAGGGCCTTTATCGGGGGATACGCACCGATAAACTCATCTTT. Amino acid sequence: CALGEGLYRGIRTDKLIF. The chain uses TRDV1 and TRDJ1; 10 positions match TRDD3. The ends lost 3 bases at V and 1 base at J; junction bases unmatched: 11. Germline values: CDR1 TSWWSYY, CDR2 QGS. CDR3 size: 18 residues.

Remarks on this clone: A read error likely explains this, since a far larger clone differs by one base. In the same sample, other DNA sequences code for this CDR3. The chain combines TRDV2 with TRDJ3; 8 nucleotides agree with TRDD3. As TCRdb names no J gene, one was assigned here on the basis of a DNA match to germline. The CDR3 spans 19 residues. The germline gives CDR1 GEAIGNYY, CDR2 EKD. The ends lost 1 base at V and 0 bases at J; junction bases unmatched: 7. CDR3 bases: TGTGCCTGTGACACTGTACTGGGGGCCAGCTCCTGGGACACCCGACAGATGTTTTTC. Encoded protein: CACDTVLGASSWDTRQMFF.

About this clone itself: TCRdb records a much larger clone's protein for this DNA, with a difference at residue 21 that likely arises from a read error; the protein given is the translation of the DNA. The J gene is TRDJ1, the V gene TRDV1, with 12 bases lining up with TRDD3. Germline CDR1 and CDR2: TSWWSYY and QGS. The CDR3 has 23 amino acids. Here the CDR3 DNA reads TGTGCTCTTGGGGAAGTGAACGGTTCACAAACTGGGGGATACTCCACAGACACCGATAAACGCATCTTT. This gives the protein CALGEVNGSQTGGYSTDTDKRIF.

As for this clone: TCRdb lists the protein of a much larger clone for this DNA, which differs at residue 16, so this is likely a read error; the protein given here is translated from the DNA itself. The J gene is TRDJ1, the V gene TRDV1, with 9 bases lining up with TRDD3. CDR1 is TSWWSYY, CDR2 QGS, per germline. The CDR3 sequence is 22 residues long. The V gene end was trimmed by 0 bases and the J gene end by 4 bases; junction bases not matched to a gene: 24. The CDR3 DNA reads as TGTGCTCTTGGGGAACTTTCTTACCCCAAACTACTGGGGGACCCTGGGGTCGATAAACTCATCTTT. Translation gives CALGELSYPKLLGDPGVDKLIF.

This clone was counted only a few times. This DNA's translation and the protein TCRdb lists, from a much larger clone, do not match at residue 10, likely due to a read error; the protein shown is translated from the DNA. CDR3 nucleotide sequence: TGTGCCTGTGACACCGTAGGGCCGTACGCCGATAAACTCATCTTT. Protein: CACDTVGPYADKLIF. The V call is TRDV2, the J call TRDJ1; D uncertain. No J gene is reported in TCRdb; it was inferred here by comparing the DNA with germline. Germline values: CDR1 GEAIGNYY, CDR2 EKD. Trimming took 0 bases from V and 3 from J, leaving 13 bases between them. This CDR3 comprises 15 residues.

This clone was found a few times. It is likely a read error: a sequence one base away is far more abundant. The same CDR3 also results from other DNA sequences found in this sample. The chain carries TRDV1 and TRDJ1, with D maybe TRDD3 (6 bases). In the absence of a J gene in TCRdb, the DNA was matched to germline to assign it here. There are 20 residues in the CDR3. CDR1 is TSWWSYY and CDR2 is QGS in the germline V gene. CDR3: CALGELIPSERDMLTDKLIF. DNA for the CDR3: TGTGCTCTCGGGGAACTAATCCCTTCGGAGCGGGATATGCTCACCGATAAACTCATCTTT.

The J gene went uncalled, whereas the V gene is TRDV1; TRDD3, as called in the table, went unchecked against the DNA. Germline V gene sequence: CDR1 TSWWSYY, CDR2 QGS. The CDR3 consists of 20 residues. The CDR3 loop reads CALGELSFLHWGSKLDKPIF. The DNA of the CDR3 is TGTGCTCTTGGGGAACTCTCCTTCCTACACTGGGGGAGCAAGCTCGATAAACCCATCTTT.

This clone was seen a few times. TCRdb has a much larger clone's protein, which differs at residue 4 from the translation of this DNA, likely because of a read error; what is shown is the protein translated from the DNA. The V call is TRDV1, the J call TRDJ2; 9 bases fit TRDD3. Because TCRdb records no J gene, it was assigned here through a match of the DNA to germline. Germline CDR1 reads TSWWSYY; CDR2 reads QGS. The CDR3 loop spans 21 amino acids. In DNA, the CDR3 is TGTGCTCTTAGGGAACTCCTAGGAGCCCCCATGGGGGATACTTTGACAGCACAACTCTTCTTT. It is translated as CALRELLGAPMGDTLTAQLFF.

This clone was picked up a small number of times. TCRdb attributes to this sequence the protein of a much larger clone, which differs from the DNA translation at residue 19; a read error is likely, and the protein displayed is translated from the DNA. The J segment was not called; the V segment is TRDV1; TRDD3 reflects the table's D call only, with no check against the DNA. Germline CDR1 is TSWWSYY and CDR2 is QGS. The CDR3 runs 21 residues. CDR3 residues: CALGELLPRHLRGGYTDKPIF. Here the CDR3 DNA reads TGTGCTCTTGGGGAACTCCTGCCCCGTCACCTCAGGGGGGGATACACCGATAAACCCATCTTT.

A note on this clone: The TCRdb protein, from a much larger clone, departs from this DNA's translation at residue 13, likely by read error; the protein shown derives from the DNA. This chain links TRDV3 with TRDJ2; weak D call: TRDD2 (6 bases). The J gene comes from matching the DNA to germline here; TCRdb lacks it. CDR3 length: 17 residues. The germline CDR1 and CDR2 sequences are TVYSNPD and GDNSRS (reference sequence). The CDR3 DNA is TGTGCCTTCACCCTTTCCGCTGGTCCTACCTTGACAACACAACTCTTCTTT. Translated, it gives CAFTLSAGPTLTTQLFF.

Concerning this clone itself: TCRdb's protein for this DNA is that of a much larger clone and differs from the translation at residue 17, likely a read error; the protein shown is the DNA translation. V usage is TRDV1 and J usage is TRDJ2, with D possibly TRDD3 on 7 matching bases. The J gene is absent in TCRdb and was assigned here via DNA matching to germline. The CDR3 extends over 27 amino acids. Germline V lookup: CDR1 TSWWSYY, CDR2 QGS. V was pared by 2 bases and J by 8 bases, with 51 bases between. The CDR3 DNA is TGTGCTCTTGGGGAAAGCGGATCATTCCTAAGGAGGGGGATGGGGGGATTGAGGCCCGATGAAGCGGCACAACTCTTCTTT. Encoded protein: CALGESGSFLRRGMGGLRPDEAAQLFF.

This clone was seen only a few times. The mismatch at residue 8 between this DNA's translation and the TCRdb protein of a much larger clone likely reflects a read error; the protein shown is translated from the DNA. CDR3 nucleotides: TGTGCCTGTGACCGCGTGATGTGGGACACCGATAAACTCATCTTT. It encodes CACDRVMWDTDKLIF. The V call is TRDV2, the J call TRDJ1; D uncertain. TCRdb does not report a J gene; here it was assigned by matching the DNA to germline references. Trimming removed 3 bases at V and 0 bases at J, with 13 bases between. This CDR3 has 15 residues. Germline V CDR1 and CDR2: GEAIGNYY, EKD.

Remarks on this clone: This likely traces to a read error, being one base from a far larger clone. At the DNA level, this CDR3 is encoded by other sequences in the same sample as well. The gene calls are TRDV1 and TRDJ1; D remains unclear. No J gene is reported in TCRdb; it was inferred here by comparing the DNA with germline. V lost 9 bases and J 0 bases, leaving 14 bases between the germline ends. The CDR3 consists of 14 residues. Per germline, CDR1 TSWWSYY and CDR2 QGS. CDR3 residues: CALQWIQYTDKLIF. In DNA, the CDR3 is TGTGCTCTCCAGTGGATCCAATACACCGATAAACTCATCTTT.

This clone appeared many times. The chain has TRDV1 and TRDJ1; 9 nucleotides agree with TRDD3. The CDR3 loop spans 22 amino acids. V lost 3 bases and J lost 2; bases outside the gene matches: 25. Per the germline V gene, CDR1 is TSWWSYY and CDR2 is QGS. In nucleotides, the CDR3 is TGTGCTCTTGGGGATGGTTCTCCTTCCTGCCGTACTGGGGGACCCTTGACCGATAAACTCATCTTT. Translation: CALGDGSPSCRTGGPLTDKLIF.

This clone was counted only a few times. TCRdb's listed protein matches a much larger clone and diverges from this DNA's translation at residue 19, likely through a read error; the protein shown comes from the DNA. J gene calling gave no result, while the V gene is TRDV1; no DNA check was done on the table's D call, TRDD3. The CDR3 covers 21 residues. Germline lookup yields CDR1 TSWWSYY and CDR2 QGS. CDR3 loop: CALGEYGVPYWGPRGTDKPIF. CDR3 bases: TGTGCTCTTGGGGAATATGGTGTACCCTACTGGGGGCCAAGGGGCACCGATAAACCCATCTTT.

In regard to this clone: The TCRdb protein, from a much larger clone, departs from this DNA's translation at residue 20, likely by read error; the protein shown derives from the DNA. No J gene was called, and the V gene is TRDV1; TRDD3, the D gene given by the table, was not confirmed from the DNA. The CDR3 consists of 21 residues. CDR1 is TSWWSYY, CDR2 QGS, per germline. CDR3 sequence (DNA): TGTGCTCTTGGGGAAGTTAGTGTCGTACCGTACTGGGTCCTCAACACCGATAAACTCACCTTT. Translation gives CALGEVSVVPYWVLNTDKLTF.

The sample holds many counts of this clone. For the CDR3, the DNA is TGTGCCTTCCCCTTCCCTGTACTGGGGGATCCAGAGTACACCGATAAACTCATCTTT. It is translated as CAFPFPVLGDPEYTDKLIF. The chain recombines TRDV3 with TRDJ1; TRDD3 matches at 10 bases. The J gene is absent in TCRdb and was assigned here via DNA matching to germline. CDR1 and CDR2 (germline): TVYSNPD, GDNSRS (reference sequence). The ends lost 3 bases at V and 0 bases at J; junction bases unmatched: 19. This CDR3 contains 19 residues. Full variable domain (remainder filled in from reference TRDV3 and TRDJ1): CDKVTQSSPDQTVASGSEVVLLCTYDTVYSNPDLFWYRIRPDYSFQFVFYGDNSRSEGADFTQGRFSVKHILTQKAFHLVISPVRTEDSATYYCAFPFPVLGDPEYTDKLIFGKGTRVTVEP.

As to this clone: The protein recorded in TCRdb matches a much larger clone and deviates from this DNA's translation at residue 5, suggesting a read error; the protein here is obtained by translating the DNA. The chain joins TRAV38-2/DV8 to TRDJ1; TRDD2 is a possible D gene (5 bases). The J gene was missing in TCRdb and was found by matching the end of the DNA to germline. The ends were cut back, 3 bases at V and 0 bases at J, with 18 bases in the middle. Germline lookup yields CDR1 TSESDYY and CDR2 QEAYKQQN. The CDR3 consists of 17 residues. CDR3 nucleotides: TGTGCTTATAGGATCCACCCTACGGCCCCCTACACCGATAAACTCATCTTT. Amino acid sequence: CAYRIHPTAPYTDKLIF.

Note on this clone: The TCRdb protein, from a much larger clone, departs from this DNA's translation at residue 4, likely by read error; the protein shown derives from the DNA. The CDR3: CACVGWGSWDTRQMFF. CDR3 DNA: TGTGCCTGTGTCGGGTGGGGCTCCTGGGACACCCGACAGATGTTTTTC. The genes are TRDV2 and TRDJ3; D may be TRDD3 (5 bases). TCRdb carries no J gene annotation; the J gene was assigned here by matching the DNA with germline. CDR1 GEAIGNYY and CDR2 EKD come from the germline V gene. The CDR3 totals 16 residues. V was clipped by 5 bases and J by 0 bases, with 10 bases between them.

Turning to this clone: A far larger clone is only one base removed, so a read error is likely. Other nucleotide sequences in the sample specify the same CDR3. The chain employs TRDV1 and TRDJ1; D may be TRDD3 (5 bases). The J gene is not listed in TCRdb, so it was assigned here from a DNA match to germline. From germline, CDR1 is TSWWSYY and CDR2 QGS. Trimming stripped 0 bases from V and 0 bases from J, with 26 bases between. CDR3 length equals 21 residues. The chain's CDR3 is CALGELAVAGSSRWYTDKLIF. As DNA, the CDR3 is TGTGCTCTTGGGGAACTAGCAGTGGCGGGATCCTCAAGGTGGTACACCGATAAACTCATCTTT.